This T cell receptor beta chain originates from a study of glioma-infiltrating T cells. The iRepertoire nested amplicon-rescue multiplex PCR amplified TCR alpha and beta CDR3s from RNA. Each CDR3 protein is one row after TCRdb ran MiXCR on the multiplex PCR reads. The sample yields about 180,000 distinct CDR3 sequences, about 40% seen once. CDR3 length equals 13 residues. V was clipped by 3 bases and J by 8 bases, with 11 bases between them. The V gene is TRBV12-3 or TRBV12-4, the J gene TRBJ2-1, with a weak D call TRBD2 (6 bases). Source material: glioma tissue, nonneoplastic brain tissue, or PBMCs (not recorded which). This receptor was taken from a human donor with low-grade glioma or glioblastoma, undergoing nonglioma brain surgery, or in good health (not recorded which). The DNA for the CDR3 is TGTGCCAGCAGTTTTGGGGGGAGCGATGAGCAGTTCTTC. Protein sequence: CASSFGGSDEQFF.